The 14 T cell receptor beta chains presented below share a single source sample, sequenced in a study of T cell responses to AZD1222 COVID-19 vaccine. The method was immunoSEQ multiplex PCR; TCRdb's version includes in-frame clones alone and lacks a portion of them. The sample has some 150,000 clones, 90% seen once; the top ten hold about 2%. Source: peripheral blood, taken on day 0 of AZD1222 vaccination. The receptors originated from an adult in good health.

V gene TRBV5-8 combines with J gene TRBJ1-6; D not resolved. The CDR3 sequence is 14 residues long. V was shortened by 5 bases and J by 9 bases, with 15 bases between the two germline ends. The V gene's germline CDR1 is SGHTS and CDR2 YDEGEE. The CDR3 here is CASREANVSSPLHF. CDR3 bases: TGTGCCAGCAGGGAGGCCAACGTTAGTTCACCCCTCCACTTT.

The rearrangement links TRBV11-1 to TRBJ1-3; D gene uncertain. The CDR3 consists of 15 residues. Trimming removed 6 bases at V and 2 bases at J, with 14 bases between. Germline V CDR1 and CDR2: SGHAT, FQDESV (reference sequence). CDR3 nucleotide sequence: TGTGCCAGCAGGACCGGGCCTTCGGCTGGAAACACCATATATTTT. It codes for CASRTGPSAGNTIYF.

The chain has TRBV6-4 and TRBJ2-2; 9 bases map to TRBD2. The CDR3 is 14 amino acids. From germline, CDR1 is MRHNA and CDR2 SNTAGT. Trimming cost V 6 bases and J 6 bases; bases outside gene matches: 5. This CDR3 reads CASRREGPAGELFF. The CDR3 nucleotides are TGTGCCAGCAGGCGGGAGGGCCCCGCCGGGGAGCTGTTTTTT.

The sample holds a few counts of this clone. V gene TRBV6-4 combines with J gene TRBJ2-1; unclear D gene. Germline V gene sequence: CDR1 MRHNA, CDR2 SNTAGT. Trimming cost V 0 bases and J 6 bases, with 12 bases left between them. CDR3 length: 15 amino acids. As DNA, the CDR3 is TGTGCCAGCAGTGACTCGGATCAATCTAGCAATGAGCAGTTCTTC. Protein product: CASSDSDQSSNEQFF.

The V call is TRBV12-3 or TRBV12-4, the J call TRBJ1-4; D is possibly TRBD1 (5 bases). The germline V and J ends were trimmed by 8 bases and 4 bases, with 11 bases remaining between them. This CDR3 contains 13 residues. Written as DNA, the CDR3 is TGTGCCAGCGGCCACCAGGGTAATGAAAAACTGTTTTTT. It is translated as CASGHQGNEKLFF.

CDR3 sequence: CSVEDRGQGGNEQFF. The CDR3 DNA reads TGCAGCGTTGAAGATCGGGGACAGGGGGGGAATGAGCAGTTCTTC. This chain links TRBV29-1 with TRBJ2-1; 11 positions agree with TRBD1. J was trimmed by 7 bases and V by 0 bases; bases with no gene match: 5. This CDR3 comprises 15 residues. Germline values: CDR1 SQVTM, CDR2 ANQGSEA.

The chain uses TRBV18 and TRBJ2-2; 8 nucleotides match TRBD1. V gave up 3 bases and J gave up 1 base; unmatched junction bases: 4. CDR3 length: 16 residues. Germline V lookup: CDR1 KGHSH, CDR2 LQKENI. The CDR3 spells CASSPTGGRNTGELFF. For the CDR3, the DNA is TGTGCCAGCTCACCTACAGGGGGAAGGAACACCGGGGAGCTGTTTTTT.

V and J are TRBV5-4 and TRBJ1-6, with D perhaps matching TRBD1 (6 bases). CDR3 length: 13 amino acids. Germline V gene sequence: CDR1 SGHNT, CDR2 YYREEE (reference sequence). V gave up 7 bases and J gave up 7 bases, with 12 bases separating them. The CDR3 sequence is CASGPGANSPLHF. The DNA of the CDR3 is TGTGCCAGCGGACCGGGGGCGAATTCACCCCTCCACTTT.

The V and J genes are TRBV27 and TRBJ1-1, with D possibly matching TRBD1 (6 bases). The CDR3 runs 14 residues. The V gene lost 10 bases and the J gene lost 0 bases, with 15 bases spanning the gap. Germline lookup yields CDR1 MNHEY and CDR2 SMNVEV (reference sequence). The DNA for the CDR3 is TGTGCCACCCAAACTCGGGACATGAACACTGAAGCTTTCTTT. Amino acid sequence: CATQTRDMNTEAFF.

This rearrangement joins TRBV18 to TRBJ1-1; tentatively, D is TRBD1 (5 bases). The CDR3 sequence is 14 residues long. The germline V gene has CDR1 KGHSH and CDR2 LQKENI. V dropped 5 bases and J dropped 1 base, with 11 bases sitting between them. The chain's CDR3 is CASSVGVSNTEAFF. The CDR3 nucleotides are TGTGCCAGCTCAGTAGGGGTCTCGAACACTGAAGCTTTCTTT.

This sequence joins TRBV30 and TRBJ1-3, with a tentative D call TRBD1 (6 bases). The V and J ends lost 0 bases and 4 bases respectively, with 25 bases between them. The CDR3 consists of 19 residues. From germline, CDR1 is GTSNPN and CDR2 SVGIG (reference sequence). The CDR3, as DNA: TGTGCCTGGAGTGTGGTGTCGGGGGCGGGAGGAGGATCAGGAAACACCATATATTTT. Its protein is CAWSVVSGAGGGSGNTIYF.

The rearrangement joins TRBV19 to TRBJ1-1, with D hard to call. Germline V lookup: CDR1 LNHDA, CDR2 SQIVND (reference sequence). CDR3 length: 13 residues. Trimming took off 5 bases at V and 0 bases at J, with 7 bases between the two ends. The CDR3 loop reads CASSARVNTEAFF. In nucleotides, the CDR3 is TGTGCCAGTAGTGCCAGAGTGAACACTGAAGCTTTCTTT.

This sequence joins TRBV4-3 and TRBJ1-2; D unresolved. V lost 0 bases and J 1 base, leaving 12 bases between the germline ends. Germline loops: CDR1 LGHNA, CDR2 YSLEER. The CDR3 extends over 16 amino acids. In nucleotides, the CDR3 is TGCGCCAGCAGCCAAGATCTTGTCAGTTATAACTATGGCTACACCTTC. It translates to CASSQDLVSYNYGYTF.

The CDR3: CARSDEGLRRETQYF. CDR3 nucleotides: TGTGCCAGATCCGATGAAGGACTCCGAAGGGAGACCCAGTACTTC. The V and J genes are TRBV2 and TRBJ2-5, with D possibly matching TRBD2 (5 bases). Germline V lookup: CDR1 SNHLY, CDR2 FYNNEI. V lost 9 bases and J lost 5, with 22 bases in between. This CDR3 contains 15 residues.